The clone carrying this TCR beta chain was seen at least ten times. As CD8+CD4-CCR7+CD45RA+ cells, naive CD8 T cells were sorted. TCRdb re-analysed the PCR reads in MiXCR, keeping a single row per CDR3 protein. The data hold about 500,000 distinct CDR3 sequences, with about 21% observed a single time. This entry comes from a study of molecular identifiers for immune sequencing clone quantification. On the study more broadly: In replicates, RNA from approximately 20,000 or 100,000 naive CD8 cells was divided five ways and four parts were sequenced.

The CDR3 has 15 amino acids. Trimming stripped 2 bases from V and 4 bases from J, with 11 bases between. The genes are TRBV12-3 or TRBV12-4 and TRBJ2-2; D not certain. This receptor was taken from a human donor in good health. Some libraries in this study had Jurkat cell RNA spiked in. Sequencing was done on a sample of naive CD8+ T cells from blood, with Jurkat cell RNA spiked in. Subset defined: FACS-sorted CD8+CD4-CCR7+CD45RA+ naive T cells. In nucleotides, the CDR3 is TGTGCCAGCAGTTTAAGTGAGGAAGTCACCGGGGAGCTGTTTTTT. Amino acids: CASSLSEEVTGELFF.